These 28 T cell receptor beta chains were all obtained from the same sample, sequenced in a study of T cell responses to AZD1222 COVID-19 vaccine (dated by TCRdb to about 2021). Receptor libraries were prepared by the immunoSEQ multiplex PCR assay. As stored in TCRdb, this immuneACCESS dataset retains in-frame rearrangements with V and J assigned. A fraction of the clones does not appear; measured against another copy, unresolved V genes explain less than half of the discrepancy, and the remainder lacks a known reason. The sample table shows some 180,000 clones, and roughly 90% are seen once. The leading ten clones occupy around 1.6% of the sample. The intended sense of this specimen's time point label: baseline before first vaccination. This specimen was peripheral blood, taken on day 0 of AZD1222 vaccination. These receptors were taken from an adult in good health.

V is TRBV6-5 and J is TRBJ2-5, with D perhaps given as TRBD1 or TRBD2 (5 bases each). Trimming cost V 6 bases and J 3 bases, with 14 bases left between them. The CDR3 length is 14 residues. Looked up from germline, CDR1 is MNHEY and CDR2 is SVGAGI. The DNA for the CDR3 is TGTGCCAGCAGCCTCGGGGACGGGAAAGAGACCCAGTACTTC. Encoded protein: CASSLGDGKETQYF.

V gene TRBV7-3 combines with J gene TRBJ2-3; 8 nucleotides agree with TRBD1. V dropped 3 bases and J dropped 3; count of bases not matched to a gene: 5. The germline V gene encodes CDR1 SGHTA and CDR2 FQGTGA. This CDR3 contains 15 residues. This chain's CDR3 is CASSFRHRGTDTQYF. CDR3 nucleotides: TGTGCCAGCAGCTTCCGGCACAGGGGGACAGATACGCAGTATTTT.

V and J are TRBV5-8 and TRBJ2-7, with 8 nucleotides matching TRBD1. The CDR3 is made up of 14 amino acids. Germline CDR1 SGHTS, CDR2 YDEGEE. The J segment lost 1 base and the V segment lost 6 bases, leaving 6 bases of the junction unmatched. Here the CDR3 DNA reads TGTGCCAGCAAGGAACAGGGGGTTTCCTACGAGCAGTACTTC. Protein product: CASKEQGVSYEQYF. Supplemented by reference TRBV5-8 and TRBJ2-7, the full variable domain reads EAGVTQSPTHLIKTRGQQATLRCSPISGHTSVYWYQQALGLGLQFLLWYDEGEERNRGNFPPRFSGRQFPNYSSELNVNALELEDSALYLCASKEQGVSYEQYFGPGTRLTVT.

The chain is built from TRBV6-6 and TRBJ1-3, with unresolved D. Germline V gives CDR1 MNHNY, CDR2 SVGAGI (reference sequence). Trimming stripped 7 bases from V and 0 bases from J, with 13 bases between. The CDR3 has 15 amino acids. The CDR3 protein is CASTVTAISGNTIYF. For the CDR3, the DNA is TGTGCCAGCACCGTCACTGCGATCTCTGGAAACACCATATATTTT.

The chain carries TRBV5-1 and TRBJ2-2; 10 bases line up with TRBD2. The V segment lost 0 bases and the J segment 4 bases; nucleotides outside the gene matches: 15. This CDR3 contains 20 residues. Germline V gene lookup returns CDR1 SGHRS and CDR2 YFSETQ. The CDR3 spells CASSLAPTTSGISGTGELFF. CDR3 bases: TGCGCCAGCAGCTTGGCCCCCACTACTAGCGGGATATCGGGCACCGGGGAGCTGTTTTTT.

The J gene is TRBJ1-3, the V gene TRBV7-9; TRBD1 agrees at 7 bases. This CDR3 has 17 residues. Germline CDR1 is SEHNR and CDR2 is FQNEAQ (reference sequence). Germline trimming cut 3 bases from V and 1 base from J; bases unmatched to any gene: 9. The CDR3 sequence: CASSLFSGTVSGNTIYF. CDR3 bases: TGTGCCAGCAGCTTGTTCTCCGGGACAGTGTCTGGAAACACCATATATTTT.

The chain is built from TRBV3-1 (or the pseudogene TRBV3-2) and TRBJ2-5; TRBD2 aligns across 12 bases. This CDR3 comprises 16 residues. Germline loops: CDR1 LGHDT, CDR2 YNNKEL (reference sequence). J was trimmed by 1 base and V by 4 bases; bases with no gene match: 4. DNA of the CDR3: TGTGCCAGCAGCCGGGGGACTAGCGGGCCCCAAGAGACCCAGTACTTC. Translated: CASSRGTSGPQETQYF.

This sequence joins TRBV7-9 and TRBJ2-7, with no clear D. The CDR3 totals 12 residues. In germline, CDR1 is SEHNR, CDR2 FQNEAQ (reference sequence). The ends were cut back, 3 bases at V and 6 bases at J, with 9 bases in the middle. CDR3 in DNA: TGTGCCAGCAGCTTTAGCCACTCCGAGCAGTACTTC. This codes for CASSFSHSEQYF.

The chain is built from TRBV7-8 and TRBJ1-5, with 11 bases identical to TRBD1. The CDR3 covers 15 residues. J lost 6 bases, V lost 5 bases, and 6 bases had no gene match. Germline V gene lookup returns CDR1 SGHVS and CDR2 FQNEAQ. CDR3 nucleotides: TGTGCCAGCAGCATGGACAGGGGGCGAGGTCAGCCCCAGCATTTT. It codes for CASSMDRGRGQPQHF.

Only one count was recorded for this clone. Distinct nucleotide sequences in the sample also encode this CDR3. The chain recombines TRBV5-1 with TRBJ2-2; weak D call: TRBD2 (6 bases). This CDR3 contains 12 residues. Trimming left V 5 bases short and J 5 bases short, with 7 bases between. The germline CDR1 and CDR2 sequences are SGHRS and YFSETQ. For the CDR3, the DNA is TGCGCCAGCAGAAGCGGGACCGGGGAGCTGTTTTTT. Translating it yields CASRSGTGELFF. Looking up the rest from reference TRBV5-1 and TRBJ2-2 gives the full variable domain: KAGVTQTPRYLIKTRGQQVTLSCSPISGHRSVSWYQQTPGQGLQFLFEYFSETQRNKGNFPGRFSGRQFSNSRSEMNVSTLELGDSALYLCASRSGTGELFFGEGSRLTVL.

The gene calls are TRBV30 and TRBJ2-7; 7 nucleotides match TRBD1. The CDR3 contains 14 residues. Looked up from germline, CDR1 is GTSNPN and CDR2 is SVGIG (reference sequence). The J segment lost 1 base and the V segment lost 7 bases, leaving 10 bases of the junction unmatched. In DNA, the CDR3 is TGTGCCTCCTCAGTTGGGACAGCTTCCTACGAGCAGTACTTC. It is translated as CASSVGTASYEQYF. Combining the CDR3 with reference TRBV30 and TRBJ2-7 gives the whole variable domain SQTIHQWPATLVQPVGSPLSLECTVEGTSNPNLYWYRQAAGRGLQLLFYSVGIGQISSEVPQNLSASRPQDRQFILSSKKLLLSDSGFYLCASSVGTASYEQYFGPGTRLTVT.

This sequence joins TRBV20-1 and TRBJ1-5, with D hard to call. In germline, CDR1 is DFQATT, CDR2 SNEGSKA (reference sequence). The ends were cut back, 4 bases at V and 0 bases at J, with 13 bases in the middle. This CDR3 comprises 15 residues. This chain's CDR3 is CSATDGLYSNQPQHF. The CDR3 coding sequence is TGCAGTGCTACTGACGGCCTCTATAGCAATCAGCCCCAGCATTTT.

This chain connects TRBV7-2 to TRBJ2-3; TRBD2 is a possible D gene (6 bases). The CDR3 is 17 amino acids. The germline V gene encodes CDR1 SGHTA and CDR2 FQGNSA. Deletions cut 4 bases from V and 2 bases from J, with 19 bases between. CDR3 amino acids: CASSSLRLDPHTDTQYF. For the CDR3, the DNA is TGTGCCAGCAGCTCTCTGCGACTAGACCCACACACAGATACGCAGTATTTT.

This sequence joins TRBV4-3 and TRBJ1-6; TRBD1 aligns across 10 bases. The CDR3 sequence is 17 residues long. Germline assignment: CDR1 LGHNA and CDR2 YSLEER. Trimming removed 0 bases from V and 12 bases from J; junction bases left unmatched: 11. The CDR3 region is CASSQEAPGQGLVPLHF. CDR3 DNA: TGCGCCAGCAGCCAAGAGGCACCGGGACAGGGGTTAGTACCCCTCCACTTT.

This rearrangement joins TRBV3-1 (or the pseudogene TRBV3-2) to TRBJ1-3; D is unclear. The ends were cut back, 4 bases at V and 0 bases at J, with 16 bases in the middle. The CDR3 extends over 17 amino acids. Germline V gene sequence: CDR1 LGHDT, CDR2 YNNKEL (reference sequence). This chain's CDR3 is CASSPRETASSGNTIYF. The CDR3 region has the DNA TGTGCCAGCAGCCCCCGGGAGACTGCGAGCTCTGGAAACACCATATATTTT.

V and J are TRBV6-5 and TRBJ2-7; D perhaps matches TRBD1 (5 bases). Per germline, CDR1 MNHEY and CDR2 SVGAGI. The CDR3 covers 12 residues. V lost 8 bases, J lost 3 bases, and 11 bases lay in between. Written as DNA, the CDR3 is TGTGCCAGCTCTGTCGGACACTACGAGCAGTACTTC. Translation gives CASSVGHYEQYF.

J is TRBJ2-2 and V is TRBV25-1; D may be TRBD1 (6 bases). Between the trimmed V and J ends, which lost 5 bases and 6 bases, there was a span of 22 bases. The CDR3 runs to 17 residues. Looked up from germline, CDR1 is MGHDK and CDR2 is SYGVNS. This CDR3 reads CASSRPGQHIKSGELFF. In DNA form, the CDR3 reads TGTGCCAGCAGTAGGCCCGGACAGCACATAAAGTCCGGGGAGCTGTTTTTT.

The DNA for the CDR3 is TGTGCCAGCAGCTTAGCAAACAGAGATACGCAGTATTTT. As protein: CASSLANRDTQYF. V gene TRBV11-3 combines with J gene TRBJ2-3; no reliable D call. Germline values: CDR1 SGHNT, CDR2 YENEEA. The ends were cut back, 1 base at V and 5 bases at J, with 7 bases in the middle. This CDR3 comprises 13 residues. Full variable domain (outside the CDR3, taken from reference TRBV11-3 and TRBJ2-3): EAGVVQSPRYKIIEKKQPVAFWCNPISGHNTLYWYLQNLGQGPELLIRYENEEAVDDSQLPKDRFSAERLKGVDSTLKIQPAELGDSAVYLCASSLANRDTQYFGPGTRLTVL.

The V call is TRBV4-2, the J call TRBJ2-1; the match to TRBD2 covers 8 bases. Germline V CDR1 and CDR2: LGHNA, YNFKEQ. The J segment lost 1 base and the V segment lost 4 bases, leaving 18 bases of the junction unmatched. The CDR3 has 20 residues. The CDR3 sequence is CASSPERMVAGRFSYNEQFF. The CDR3 coding sequence is TGTGCCAGCAGCCCAGAGAGGATGGTAGCGGGGAGGTTTTCCTACAATGAGCAGTTCTTC.

The chain carries TRBV11-3 and TRBJ2-2; TRBD2 aligns across 8 bases. Germline V lookup: CDR1 SGHNT, CDR2 YENEEA. The CDR3 totals 17 residues. Losses at the gene ends were 5 bases for V and 5 bases for J; bases not matched to a gene: 13. The chain's CDR3 is CASSPPLVAGRTGELFF. CDR3 nucleotides: TGTGCCAGCAGCCCCCCACTGGTAGCGGGAAGGACCGGGGAGCTGTTTTTT.

The chain combines TRBV27 with TRBJ2-1; 10 bases line up with TRBD2. The CDR3 has 16 residues. Germline V CDR1 and CDR2: MNHEY, SMNVEV (reference sequence). V was clipped by 6 bases and J by 0 bases; unmatched bases: 5. DNA for the CDR3: TGTGCCAGCAGGTGGGCTAGCGGGAGCTCCTACAATGAGCAGTTCTTC. As protein: CASRWASGSSYNEQFF.

The sample holds one count of this clone. The chain links TRBV5-4 to TRBJ2-7; 9 bases line up with TRBD2. J lost 2 bases, V lost 2 bases, and 2 bases had no gene match. This CDR3 spans 14 amino acids. Germline V gene data show CDR1 as SGHNT and CDR2 as YYREEE (reference sequence). CDR3 in amino acids: CASSFASGTYEQYF. The CDR3, as DNA: TGTGCCAGCAGCTTTGCTAGCGGGACCTACGAGCAGTACTTC.

For the CDR3, the DNA is TGTGCCAGCAGTGTGGCAGCAGGGTCACCCCTCCACTTT. Amino acids: CASSVAAGSPLHF. V usage is TRBV25-1 and J usage is TRBJ1-6, with D perhaps TRBD1 (5 bases). This CDR3 spans 13 amino acids. Trimming removed 4 bases at V and 10 bases at J, with 11 bases between. Germline assignment: CDR1 MGHDK and CDR2 SYGVNS.

This chain links TRBV27 with TRBJ1-4; TRBD1 matches at 7 bases. Germline assignment: CDR1 MNHEY and CDR2 SMNVEV (reference sequence). The CDR3 totals 16 residues. V lost 6 bases to trimming and J lost 3 bases; unmatched junction nucleotides: 10. The CDR3 spells CASRHITGAANEKLFF. CDR3 bases: TGTGCCAGCAGGCACATAACAGGGGCGGCTAATGAAAAACTGTTTTTT.

This chain uses TRBV29-1 with TRBJ1-4; 7 nucleotides align to TRBD1. Germline V gives CDR1 SQVTM, CDR2 ANQGSEA. This CDR3 comprises 15 residues. V lost 7 bases, J lost 4 bases, and 12 bases stayed unmatched. CDR3 sequence: CSAAKDGTDNEKLFF. CDR3 in DNA: TGCAGCGCAGCAAAAGATGGGACAGATAATGAAAAACTGTTTTTT.

The genes are TRBV28 and TRBJ2-2; D uncertain. Trimming removed 6 bases at V and 0 bases at J, with 11 bases between. Germline CDR1 reads MDHEN; CDR2 reads SYDVKM. This CDR3 has 15 residues. The CDR3 nucleotides are TGTGCCAGCAGATCGCCTCCTCCGAACACCGGGGAGCTGTTTTTT. Protein: CASRSPPPNTGELFF.

This sequence joins TRBV27 and TRBJ2-3, with 10 bases that match TRBD2. The CDR3 runs 14 residues. V was pared by 5 bases and J by 6 bases, with 5 bases of the junction left unmatched. Germline V gives CDR1 MNHEY, CDR2 SMNVEV (reference sequence). The CDR3 coding sequence is TGTGCCAGCAGTGTTCTAGCGGGGGACGATACGCAGTATTTT. This translates into CASSVLAGDDTQYF.

V usage is TRBV6-6 and J usage is TRBJ1-4; D is unresolved. Per germline, CDR1 MNHNY and CDR2 SVGAGI (reference sequence). This CDR3 comprises 14 residues. With 10 bases removed from V and 0 bases from J, the gap between germline ends came to 12 bases. CDR3 sequence reads: CATLEAATNEKLFF. The CDR3 DNA is TGTGCCACCCTGGAGGCGGCAACTAATGAAAAACTGTTTTTT.